A single sample gave rise to the 30 T cell receptor beta chains below, sequenced in a study of blood T cell repertoires in COVID-19. Produced via immunoSEQ multiplex PCR; TCRdb's table is partial and in-frame only. Among some 74,000 clones listed, roughly 80% were seen once. The sample comprised peripheral blood. The receptors here all came from a woman between 50 and 59 years old with acute or convalescent COVID-19.

This clone was seen many times. This rearrangement joins TRBV27 to TRBJ2-7, with a tentative D call TRBD1 (5 bases). The CDR3 is 13 residues long. Germline CDR1 is MNHEY and CDR2 is SMNVEV (reference sequence). Trimming cost V 2 bases and J 3 bases, with 8 bases left between them. CDR3: CASSLGAVYEQYF. The CDR3 coding sequence is TGTGCCAGCAGTTTAGGGGCCGTCTACGAGCAGTACTTC.

This clone was observed a handful of times. The chain uses TRBV9 and TRBJ1-3, with D possibly being TRBD1 (6 bases). Looked up from germline, CDR1 is SGDLS and CDR2 is YYNGEE. This CDR3 has 15 residues. The V end lost 3 bases, the J end lost 0 bases, and 10 bases lay between the germline ends. This CDR3 reads CASSATGNSGNTIYF. The DNA of the CDR3 is TGTGCCAGCAGCGCCACAGGGAACTCTGGAAACACCATATATTTT.

This chain connects TRBV7-8 to TRBJ2-3; a weak D match, TRBD2 (6 bases). V lost 5 bases and J lost 4, with 19 bases in between. CDR3 size: 16 residues. Germline-derived CDR1 and CDR2 are SGHVS and FQNEAQ. CDR3 region: CASSLRGGASADTQYF. CDR3 in DNA: TGTGCCAGCAGCCTTAGAGGAGGGGCGAGCGCAGATACGCAGTATTTT.

The chain combines TRBV5-6 with TRBJ1-6, with 7 bases aligning to TRBD1. Losses at the gene ends were 3 bases for V and 8 bases for J; bases not matched to a gene: 8. The length of the CDR3 is 15 residues. Germline V gene lookup returns CDR1 SGHDT and CDR2 YYEEEE. CDR3 amino acids: CASSWNQGVYSPLHF. The DNA for the CDR3 is TGTGCCAGCAGCTGGAACCAGGGGGTCTATTCACCCCTCCACTTT.

J is TRBJ2-3 and V is TRBV21-1; the D call TRBD2 from the table was never checked on the DNA. TRBV21-1 is annotated as a pseudogene. This CDR3 comprises 17 residues. The CDR3 region has the DNA TGTGCCACCCTAGGACTAGCGGGGGTCGCTTCGAGGGATACGCAGTATTTT. Translated, it gives CATLGLAGVASRDTQYF.

The chain combines TRBV4-1 with TRBJ1-2; possibly TRBD1 for D (6 bases). CDR1 is MGHRA and CDR2 is YSYEKL in the germline V gene. Trimming pared 7 bases from V and 2 bases from J, leaving 17 bases between. This CDR3 has 15 residues. CDR3 sequence (DNA): TGCGCCAGCACCCGTGTGAACCAGGGGAACTATGGCTACACCTTC. It yields the protein CASTRVNQGNYGYTF.

The rearrangement links TRBV7-8 to TRBJ2-5; D might be TRBD2 (5 bases). CDR1 SGHVS and CDR2 FQNEAQ come from the germline V gene. This CDR3 has 13 amino acids. Trimming cost V 5 bases and J 5 bases, with 12 bases left between them. CDR3 loop: CASSQGGPETQYF. The CDR3 nucleotides are TGTGCCAGCAGCCAAGGAGGCCCGGAGACCCAGTACTTC.

The rearrangement joins TRBV3-1 (or the pseudogene TRBV3-2) to TRBJ1-2, with D perhaps TRBD1 (5 bases). V lost 4 bases and J lost 7, with 16 bases in between. CDR1 is LGHDT and CDR2 is YNNKEL in the germline V gene (reference sequence). This CDR3 has 14 amino acids. CDR3 amino acids: CASSPLRGRGGYTF. DNA of the CDR3: TGTGCCAGCAGCCCCCTAAGGGGTCGCGGTGGCTACACCTTC.

The chain links TRBV19 to TRBJ2-1, with 7 nucleotides matching TRBD1. Germline V gene lookup returns CDR1 LNHDA and CDR2 SQIVND (reference sequence). The CDR3 runs 13 residues. V dropped 9 bases and J dropped 2; count of bases not matched to a gene: 4. The chain's CDR3 is CASRDRTYNEQFF. For the CDR3, the DNA is TGTGCCAGCCGGGACAGAACCTACAATGAGCAGTTCTTC.

V usage is TRBV6-5 and J usage is TRBJ1-2; 7 bases are shared with TRBD1. The junction had 10 bases not matched to a gene; V was cut back by 6 bases and J by 3 bases. The CDR3 length is 15 residues. Germline V gives CDR1 MNHEY, CDR2 SVGAGI. CDR3 region: CASRDRGQNYYGYTF. The CDR3 bases are TGTGCCAGCAGAGACCGGGGACAGAACTACTATGGCTACACCTTC.

V usage is TRBV9 and J usage is TRBJ2-7; weak D call: TRBD1 (7 bases). Germline V gene sequence: CDR1 SGDLS, CDR2 YYNGEE. V shed 3 bases and J shed 1 base, with 11 bases lying between them. The CDR3 loop spans 14 amino acids. In nucleotides, the CDR3 is TGTGCCAGCAGCGCATCAGGGGGGTCCTACGAGCAGTACTTC. Translation gives CASSASGGSYEQYF.

The chain couples TRBV6-2 or TRBV6-3 to TRBJ2-1; 9 nucleotides match TRBD2. Germline V gives CDR1 MNHEY, CDR2 SVGEGT. The CDR3 runs to 15 residues. V was pared by 2 bases and J by 9 bases, with 8 bases of the junction left unmatched. The CDR3, as DNA: TGTGCCAGCAGTTACCCGGGACTAGCTTCCGGTGAGCAGTTCTTC. This gives the protein CASSYPGLASGEQFF.

The chain recombines TRBV7-9 with TRBJ1-1; 7 bases are shared with TRBD1. Germline V gene lookup returns CDR1 SEHNR and CDR2 FQNEAQ (reference sequence). The CDR3 sequence is 14 residues long. With V trimmed by 4 bases and J by 0 bases, 2 bases remained unmatched. CDR3 sequence reads: CASSWGQLNTEAFF. The CDR3 DNA reads as TGTGCCAGCAGCTGGGGACAGCTGAACACTGAAGCTTTCTTT.

The CDR3 sequence is CAREDLNSTRSYEQYF. The DNA of the CDR3 is TGTGCCAGAGAGGACTTGAACTCCACAAGATCCTACGAGCAGTACTTC. The chain carries TRBV19 and TRBJ2-7; D may be TRBD2 (5 bases). Germline V gene sequence: CDR1 LNHDA, CDR2 SQIVND (reference sequence). The CDR3 is made up of 16 amino acids. The V end lost 9 bases, the J end lost 1 base, and 22 bases lay between the germline ends.

The rearrangement joins TRBV29-1 to TRBJ1-1; no reliable D call. CDR1 SQVTM and CDR2 ANQGSEA come from the germline V gene. Trimming stripped 4 bases from V and 7 bases from J, with 13 bases between. This CDR3 has 12 amino acids. The CDR3 DNA reads TGCAGCGTTGTGTTCCGGGTTAATGAAGCTTTCTTT. Protein sequence: CSVVFRVNEAFF.

Only one count was recorded for this clone. The chain has TRBV6-5 and TRBJ2-7; 7 bases align to TRBD2. The J segment lost 2 bases and the V segment lost 2 bases, leaving 3 bases of the junction unmatched. This CDR3 comprises 14 residues. Germline V gives CDR1 MNHEY, CDR2 SVGAGI. In nucleotides, the CDR3 is TGTGCCAGCAGTTACGGAGGGACTACCTACGAGCAGTACTTC. The encoded protein is CASSYGGTTYEQYF.

The J gene is TRBJ1-5, the V gene TRBV28; 10 bases match TRBD1. CDR3 size: 14 residues. With 6 bases clipped from V and 5 bases from J, the junction kept 4 bases outside the gene matches. Germline CDR1 is MDHEN and CDR2 is SYDVKM. CDR3 region: CASSYGQGDQPQHF. The CDR3 DNA is TGTGCCAGCAGCTACGGACAGGGGGATCAGCCCCAGCATTTT.

The chain is built from TRBV15 and TRBJ2-1; 10 bases line up with TRBD2. This CDR3 region has 15 residues. Per the germline V gene, CDR1 is LNHNV and CDR2 is YYDKDF (reference sequence). V was clipped by 4 bases and J by 8 bases; unmatched bases: 8. CDR3 DNA sequence: TGTGCCACCAGCATGGTAGCGGGGGGCATCTATGAGCAGTTCTTC. Its translation: CATSMVAGGIYEQFF.

The chain combines TRBV4-2 with TRBJ1-6; maybe TRBD1 (6 bases). Germline CDR1 and CDR2: LGHNA and YNFKEQ. The CDR3 contains 15 residues. Trimming took 7 bases from V and 7 from J, leaving 17 bases between them. The CDR3 sequence: CASTTSAQGNSPLHF. The CDR3 nucleotides are TGTGCCAGCACCACGTCTGCGCAGGGGAATTCACCCCTCCACTTT.

In this sample, this clone turned up a few times. The chain recombines TRBV5-4 with TRBJ1-2; 7 bases agree with TRBD1. V was clipped by 4 bases and J by 2 bases; unmatched bases: 2. The CDR3 extends over 13 amino acids. CDR1 and CDR2 from the germline V gene are SGHNT and YYREEE (reference sequence). CDR3 coding DNA: TGTGCCAGCAGCCCGGGACAGAACTATGGCTACACCTTC. Its protein is CASSPGQNYGYTF.

This clone was seen a handful of times. The CDR3 region is CASSWSLGPGTEAFF. Here the CDR3 DNA reads TGTGCCAGCAGCTGGTCGTTGGGGCCAGGCACTGAAGCTTTCTTT. The chain combines TRBV7-2 with TRBJ1-1; a weak D match, TRBD1 (5 bases). This CDR3 spans 15 amino acids. Deletions cut 4 bases from V and 4 bases from J, with 16 bases between. In germline, CDR1 is SGHTA, CDR2 FQGNSA. Using reference TRBV7-2 and TRBJ1-1 for the parts outside the CDR3, the full variable domain is GAGVSQSPSNKVTEKGKDVELRCDPISGHTALYWYRQSLGQGLEFLIYFQGNSAPDKSGLPSDRFSAERTGGSVSTLTIQRTQQEDSAVYLCASSWSLGPGTEAFFGQGTRLTVV.

This chain joins TRBV30 and TRBJ2-2; 8 bases map to TRBD2. Germline assignment: CDR1 GTSNPN and CDR2 SVGIG (reference sequence). The CDR3 extends over 16 amino acids. Trimming took 8 bases from V and 4 from J; bases not matched to a gene: 15. The CDR3 nucleotides read TGTGCCACGAACCCCCCCGGGACTAGTATCACCGGGGAGCTGTTTTTT. Its protein product is CATNPPGTSITGELFF.

This clone was found once. The chain is built from TRBV29-1 and TRBJ1-1; D remains unclear. V lost 4 bases and J lost 0, with 9 bases in between. CDR3 length equals 13 residues. Germline V gene data show CDR1 as SQVTM and CDR2 as ANQGSEA. The CDR3 coding sequence is TGCAGCGTTGTCACAGCTATGAACACTGAAGCTTTCTTT. It codes for CSVVTAMNTEAFF.

The rearrangement joins TRBV20-1 to TRBJ1-2; D is unclear. Deletions cut 0 bases from V and 7 bases from J, with 6 bases between. Germline V gene sequence: CDR1 DFQATT, CDR2 SNEGSKA (reference sequence). The CDR3 is 11 amino acids. The CDR3 sequence: CSARDGRGYTF. The DNA for the CDR3 is TGCAGTGCTAGAGATGGGCGTGGCTACACCTTC.

The sample holds a few counts of this clone. V gene TRBV27 combines with J gene TRBJ2-3, with unresolved D. Trimming stripped 4 bases from V and 5 bases from J, with 10 bases between. The germline V gene encodes CDR1 MNHEY and CDR2 SMNVEV (reference sequence). CDR3 length: 13 amino acids. CDR3 coding DNA: TGTGCCAGCAGTTCCGAGGATAGAGATACGCAGTATTTT. Translation: CASSSEDRDTQYF.

The J gene is TRBJ2-1, the V gene TRBV3-1 (or the pseudogene TRBV3-2); 13 bases agree with TRBD2. The V and J ends lost 0 bases and 0 bases, in that order; junction bases with no gene match: 8. Looked up from germline, CDR1 is LGHDT and CDR2 is YNNKEL (reference sequence). There are 20 residues in the CDR3. The CDR3 bases are TGTGCCAGCAGCCAAGAGCGACTAGCGGGAGGCCCGAGCTCCTACAATGAGCAGTTCTTC. It codes for CASSQERLAGGPSSYNEQFF.

The CDR3 is CATSDPTGSSYNEQFF. The DNA for the CDR3 is TGTGCCACCAGTGATCCGACCGGGAGTTCCTACAATGAGCAGTTCTTC. The chain is built from TRBV24-1 and TRBJ2-1; the D gene is possibly TRBD2 (6 bases). Germline loops: CDR1 KGHDR, CDR2 SFDVKD. Trimming took off 3 bases at V and 1 base at J, with 12 bases between the two ends. The CDR3 is 16 residues long.

The V and J genes are TRBV27 and TRBJ2-1; 11 bases are a match to TRBD2. The germline CDR1 and CDR2 sequences are MNHEY and SMNVEV (reference sequence). Trimming took 4 bases from V and 6 from J; bases not matched to a gene: 2. This CDR3 contains 14 residues. The DNA for the CDR3 is TGTGCCAGCAGTTCCGGGACTAGCGGCAATGAGCAGTTCTTC. Translation: CASSSGTSGNEQFF.

The chain recombines TRBV7-2 with TRBJ2-7, with 10 bases matching TRBD2. Germline CDR1 is SGHTA and CDR2 is FQGNSA. The V segment lost 3 bases and the J segment 4 bases; nucleotides outside the gene matches: 3. The CDR3 is 14 amino acids. The CDR3 nucleotides read TGTGCCAGCAGCTTCCCTAGCGGGAGATACGAGCAGTACTTC. Protein product: CASSFPSGRYEQYF.

The rearrangement uses TRBV5-6 and TRBJ2-7; perhaps TRBD1 as D (6 bases). V lost 2 bases and J 3 bases, leaving 12 bases between the germline ends. Germline V gene data show CDR1 as SGHDT and CDR2 as YYEEEE. The CDR3 spans 14 residues. CDR3 bases: TGTGCCAGCAGCTTTCAGGGGATGGGCTACGAGCAGTACTTC. As protein: CASSFQGMGYEQYF.